This is a list of T cell receptor beta chains from one sample in a study of beta chain features in type 1 diabetes. The repertoire was sequenced with immunoSEQ multiplex PCR; TCRdb's copy has only in-frame clones and lacks some. The data hold about 150,000 clones, with about 8.1% observed a single time. Sequencing was done on a sample of central memory CD4+ T cells from blood. The receptor source for this set is a young man in good health. CDR3s include the opening cysteine and the closing phenylalanine or tryptophan. The order of the fields is J gene, V gene, CDR3 length, CDR3 protein.

j_gene: TRBJ2-1; v_gene: TRBV5-1; len: 14; CDR3aa: CASSIGGGNDEQFF
j_gene: TRBJ2-5; v_gene: TRBV4-2; len: 14; CDR3aa: CASSLPGGGETQYF
j_gene: TRBJ2-7; v_gene: TRBV10-3; len: 13; CDR3aa: CAISESTGTEQYF
j_gene: TRBJ2-2; v_gene: TRBV9; len: 15; CDR3aa: CASSTRTGAGGELFF
j_gene: TRBJ1-5; v_gene: TRBV2; len: 15; CDR3aa: CATAGTVNSNQPQHF
j_gene: TRBJ1-1; v_gene: TRBV28; len: 15; CDR3aa: CASISLVRGATEAFF
j_gene: TRBJ2-7; v_gene: TRBV28; len: 11; CDR3aa: CASRQVEEQYF
j_gene: TRBJ1-1; v_gene: TRBV7-2; len: 17; CDR3aa: CASSLEPRREANTEAFF
j_gene: TRBJ1-2; v_gene: TRBV28; len: 12; CDR3aa: CASTARGFGYTF
j_gene: TRBJ2-3; v_gene: TRBV9; len: 16; CDR3aa: CASSAKLQGFTDTQYF
j_gene: TRBJ2-3; v_gene: TRBV29-1; len: 16; CDR3aa: CSVTTRAGSGTDTQYF
j_gene: TRBJ2-1; v_gene: TRBV27; len: 11; CDR3aa: CATGTYNEQFF
j_gene: TRBJ2-2; v_gene: TRBV4-2; len: 16; CDR3aa: CASSQDVRESAGELFF
j_gene: TRBJ1-1; v_gene: TRBV4-3; len: 14; CDR3aa: CASSPGGISTEAFF
j_gene: TRBJ2-1; v_gene: TRBV27; len: 14; CDR3aa: CASISGRAGYEQFF
j_gene: TRBJ2-4; v_gene: TRBV7-3; len: 16; CDR3aa: CASSPSSIRGKNIQYF
j_gene: TRBJ1-4; v_gene: TRBV29-1; len: 15; CDR3aa: CSVYLTGIFNEKLFF
j_gene: TRBJ1-2; v_gene: TRBV20-1; len: 11; CDR3aa: CSPGQGYGYTF
j_gene: TRBJ1-3; v_gene: TRBV5-4; len: 15; CDR3aa: CASSLDGRAGNTIYF
j_gene: TRBJ1-2; v_gene: TRBV6-4; len: 13; CDR3aa: CASSGGTPYGYTF
j_gene: TRBJ1-2; v_gene: TRBV29-1; len: 13; CDR3aa: CSVVLGGVHGYTF
j_gene: TRBJ2-2; v_gene: TRBV7-6; len: 15; CDR3aa: CASSLTGRGAGELFF
j_gene: TRBJ2-5; v_gene: TRBV30; len: 17; CDR3aa: CAWSLRGQALLQETQYF
j_gene: TRBJ1-2; v_gene: TRBV15; len: 14; CDR3aa: CATSIARQGYGYTF
j_gene: TRBJ1-1; v_gene: TRBV11-2; len: 15; CDR3aa: CASSLRGTGGSEAFF
j_gene: TRBJ2-5; v_gene: TRBV14; len: 14; CDR3aa: CASSRTILQETQYF
j_gene: TRBJ1-4; v_gene: TRBV11-2; len: 14; CDR3aa: CASSTNRGNEKLFF
j_gene: TRBJ2-1; v_gene: TRBV7-2; len: 14; CDR3aa: CASSLDSGSGEQFF